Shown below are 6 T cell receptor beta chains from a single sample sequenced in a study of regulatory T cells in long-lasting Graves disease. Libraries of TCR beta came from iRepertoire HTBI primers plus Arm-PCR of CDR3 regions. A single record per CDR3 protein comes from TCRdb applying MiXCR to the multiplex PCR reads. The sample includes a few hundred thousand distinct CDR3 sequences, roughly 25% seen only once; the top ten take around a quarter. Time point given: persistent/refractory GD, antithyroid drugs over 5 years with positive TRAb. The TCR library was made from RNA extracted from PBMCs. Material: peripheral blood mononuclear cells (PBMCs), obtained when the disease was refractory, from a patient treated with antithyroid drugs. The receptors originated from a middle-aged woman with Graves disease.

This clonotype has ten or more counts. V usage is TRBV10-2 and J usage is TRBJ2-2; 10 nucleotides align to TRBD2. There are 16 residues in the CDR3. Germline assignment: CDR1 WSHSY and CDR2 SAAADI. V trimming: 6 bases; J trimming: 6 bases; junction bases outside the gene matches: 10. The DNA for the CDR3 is TGCGCCAGCAGACTTAAGGCTAGCGGGAGATCCGGGGAGCTGTTTTTT. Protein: CASRLKASGRSGELFF.

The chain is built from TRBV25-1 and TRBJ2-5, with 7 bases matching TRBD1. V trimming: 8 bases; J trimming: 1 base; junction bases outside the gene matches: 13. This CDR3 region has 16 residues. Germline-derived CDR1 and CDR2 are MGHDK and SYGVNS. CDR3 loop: CASGSDRAVPQETQYF. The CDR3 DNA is TGTGCCAGCGGCTCAGACAGGGCAGTGCCCCAAGAGACCCAGTACTTC.

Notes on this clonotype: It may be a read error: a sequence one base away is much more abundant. CDR3 in amino acids: CASSFGGVAGEQYF. CDR3 DNA: TGTGCCAGCAGCTTCGGGGGTGTGGCTGGTGAGCAGTACTTC. The chain recombines TRBV11-2 with TRBJ2-7; a possible D gene is TRBD2 (6 bases). The CDR3 length is 14 residues. The V gene lost 3 bases and the J gene lost 7 bases, with 16 bases spanning the gap. CDR1 SGHAT and CDR2 FQNNGV come from the germline V gene.

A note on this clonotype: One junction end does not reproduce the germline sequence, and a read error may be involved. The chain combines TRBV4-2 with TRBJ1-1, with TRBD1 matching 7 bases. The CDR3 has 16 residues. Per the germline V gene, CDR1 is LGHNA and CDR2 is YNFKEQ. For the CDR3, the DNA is TGTGCCAGCAGCCAAAATTACAGGGGACTTGACACTAAAGCTTTCTTT. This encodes CASSQNYRGLDTKAFF.

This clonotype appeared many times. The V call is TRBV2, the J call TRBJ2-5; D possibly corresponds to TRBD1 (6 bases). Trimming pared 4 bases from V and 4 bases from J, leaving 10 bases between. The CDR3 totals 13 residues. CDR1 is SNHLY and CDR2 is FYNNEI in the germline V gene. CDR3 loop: CASSGPGAETQYF. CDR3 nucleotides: TGTGCCAGCAGTGGCCCAGGGGCAGAGACCCAGTACTTC.

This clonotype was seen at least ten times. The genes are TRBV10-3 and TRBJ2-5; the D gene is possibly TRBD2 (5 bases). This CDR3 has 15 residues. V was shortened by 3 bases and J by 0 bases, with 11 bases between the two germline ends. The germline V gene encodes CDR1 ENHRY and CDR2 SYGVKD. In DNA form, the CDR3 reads TGTGCCATCAGTGATGGAGGAGAGTACCAAGAGACCCAGTACTTC. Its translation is CAISDGGEYQETQYF.